This T cell receptor (beta chain) was identified during a study of blood T cell repertoires in COVID-19. At the level of the study: Whether acute or convalescent, the COVID-19 samples came from the United States, Italy and Spain. Sources were T cells, B-cell-depleted T cells, or PBMCs; the material itself was cDNA or gDNA.

The authors' processing: Using reference gene primer amplification, nucleated cell counts were estimated. TCRdb keeps only in-frame clones here, not all; method: immunoSEQ multiplex PCR. V and J calls and clone size follow that table, whereas D and trimming were derived from the DNA. The sample comprises some 21,000 clones, about 89% of which are singletons, and approximately 17% rests with the top ten. Germline CDR1 MNHEY, CDR2 SVGAGI. CDR3 length equals 11 residues. V shed 6 bases and J shed 2 bases, with 4 bases lying between them. This clone was seen only once. The V and J genes are TRBV6-5 and TRBJ2-5; D gene unclear. The sequenced sample was peripheral blood. The TCR sequence derives from a man aged 70 or older with active COVID-19. The CDR3 DNA is TGTGCCAGCAGCCAGCAAGAGACCCAGTACTTC. Its translation is CASSQQETQYF.